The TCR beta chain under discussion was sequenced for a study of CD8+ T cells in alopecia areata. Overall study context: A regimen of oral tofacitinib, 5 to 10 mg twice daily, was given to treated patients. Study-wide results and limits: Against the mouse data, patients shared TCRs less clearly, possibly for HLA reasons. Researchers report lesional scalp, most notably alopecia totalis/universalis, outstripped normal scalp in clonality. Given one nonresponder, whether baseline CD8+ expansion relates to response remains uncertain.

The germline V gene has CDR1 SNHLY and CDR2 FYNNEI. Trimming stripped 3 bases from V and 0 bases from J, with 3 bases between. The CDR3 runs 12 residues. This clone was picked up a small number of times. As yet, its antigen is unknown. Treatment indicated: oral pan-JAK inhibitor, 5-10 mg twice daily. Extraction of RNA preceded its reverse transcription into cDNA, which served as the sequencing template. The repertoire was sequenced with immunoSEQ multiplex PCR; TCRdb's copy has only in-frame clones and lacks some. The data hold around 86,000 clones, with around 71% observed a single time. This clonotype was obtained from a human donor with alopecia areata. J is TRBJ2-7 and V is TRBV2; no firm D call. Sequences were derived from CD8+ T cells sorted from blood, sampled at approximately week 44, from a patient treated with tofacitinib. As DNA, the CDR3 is TGTGCCAGCAGTGACAGCTCCTACGAGCAGTACTTC. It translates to CASSDSSYEQYF. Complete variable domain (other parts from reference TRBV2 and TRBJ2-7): EPEVTQTPSHQVTQMGQEVILRCVPISNHLYFYWYRQILGQKVEFLVSFYNNEISEKSEIFDDQFSVERPDGSNFTLKIRSTKLEDSAMYFCASSDSSYEQYFGPGTRLTVT.